This T cell receptor beta chain appears in the sequencing data of a study of tumor-infiltrating lymphocytes in localized non-small cell lung cancer. This clone was seen a single time. The data were produced by immunoSEQ multiplex PCR, yet TCRdb's version contains in-frame clones alone and is incomplete. The repertoire has 21,000 or so clones, around 73% of them found once; the top ten carry approximately 6.3%. The CDR3 has 16 amino acids. V lost 0 bases and J lost 1, with 10 bases in between. CDR1 and CDR2 (germline): MNHEY, SVGAGI. The chain links TRBV6-5 to TRBJ2-1, with D maybe TRBD2 (6 bases). The sequence was collected from a human donor with non-small cell lung cancer. The sequenced sample was lung tumor tissue. CDR3 region: CASSYSLAQSYNEQFF. The DNA of the CDR3 is TGTGCCAGCAGTTACTCGCTAGCGCAATCCTACAATGAGCAGTTCTTC.